Shown below are 7 T cell receptor beta chains from a single sample sequenced in a study of T-cell reconstitution after alpha-beta-depleted transplantation in children. It was with unique molecular identifiers that the TCRbeta library was prepared. TCRdb re-analysed the PCR reads in MiXCR, keeping a single row per CDR3 protein. Of almost 500,000 distinct CDR3 sequences in the sample, 9.5% to 15% are singletons; the top ten hold about 5%. The material was PBMCs from the stem cell graft donor, obtained from the stem cell graft. The source of these receptors is a human donor who donated a stem cell graft to a child with combined immunodeficiency.

The rearrangement links TRBV6-5 to TRBJ2-7; 10 bases fit TRBD1. CDR1 is MNHEY, CDR2 SVGAGI, per germline. There are 16 residues in the CDR3. Unmatched junction bases numbered 8, after V lost 0 bases and J lost 6 bases. CDR3 in DNA: TGTGCCAGCAGTTACTCCGCCCCGGGACAGGGGTTCGAGCAGTACTTC. Its protein is CASSYSAPGQGFEQYF.

This clonotype was picked up many times. The chain recombines TRBV29-1 with TRBJ2-3; 7 bases are shared with TRBD2. This CDR3 has 14 amino acids. The V segment lost 7 bases and the J segment 1 base; nucleotides outside the gene matches: 8. Looked up from germline, CDR1 is SQVTM and CDR2 is ANQGSEA. Here the CDR3 DNA reads TGCAGCGCACTCAGCGGGATTGGCACAGATACGCAGTATTTT. Translating gives CSALSGIGTDTQYF.

The rearrangement uses TRBV6-2 or TRBV6-3 and TRBJ2-3, with 10 bases fitting TRBD1. Germline V lookup: CDR1 MNHEY, CDR2 SVGEGT. V lost 6 bases to trimming and J lost 14 bases; unmatched junction nucleotides: 2. This CDR3 has 10 amino acids. The CDR3 sequence is CASRRDRGYF. CDR3 DNA sequence: TGTGCCAGCAGGCGGGACAGGGGGTATTTT.

At least ten counts were recorded for this clonotype. This sequence joins TRBV5-7 and TRBJ1-5; D might be TRBD1 (6 bases). TRBV5-7 has ORF status, its function being uncertain. The CDR3 runs 15 residues. Trimming cost V 2 bases and J 4 bases, with 13 bases left between them. Here the CDR3 reads CASSLGGLGNQPQHF. The CDR3 bases are TGTGCCAGCAGCTTAGGGGGGCTCGGGAATCAGCCCCAGCATTTT.

The chain is built from TRBV4-2 and TRBJ2-1; the match to TRBD2 covers 8 bases. CDR1 and CDR2 (germline): LGHNA, YNFKEQ. The CDR3 consists of 17 residues. With 2 bases clipped from V and 2 bases from J, the junction kept 8 bases outside the gene matches. CDR3 amino acids: CASSQQNGRGAYNEQFF. CDR3 coding DNA: TGTGCCAGCAGCCAACAAAACGGGCGGGGGGCCTACAATGAGCAGTTCTTC.

The table lists this clonotype with a few counts. J is TRBJ2-5 and V is TRBV4-3, with a tentative D call TRBD1 (6 bases). The germline V gene encodes CDR1 LGHNA and CDR2 YSLEER. The CDR3 loop spans 14 amino acids. Trimming shortened V by 3 bases and J by 5 bases, and 13 bases separated the two germline ends. CDR3 in DNA: TGCGCCAGCAGCCAGATACAGGGAACGGAGACCCAGTACTTC. Translation: CASSQIQGTETQYF.

This chain connects TRBV3-1 to TRBJ2-5; 9 positions match TRBD2. Germline V gives CDR1 LGHDT, CDR2 YNNKEL (reference sequence). Trimming removed 2 bases from V and 4 bases from J; junction bases left unmatched: 14. The CDR3 consists of 18 residues. The CDR3 DNA follows: TGTGCCAGCAGCCAATCCGCTAGATGGGCGGGGGGGCGAGAGACCCAGTACTTC. It codes for CASSQSARWAGGRETQYF.